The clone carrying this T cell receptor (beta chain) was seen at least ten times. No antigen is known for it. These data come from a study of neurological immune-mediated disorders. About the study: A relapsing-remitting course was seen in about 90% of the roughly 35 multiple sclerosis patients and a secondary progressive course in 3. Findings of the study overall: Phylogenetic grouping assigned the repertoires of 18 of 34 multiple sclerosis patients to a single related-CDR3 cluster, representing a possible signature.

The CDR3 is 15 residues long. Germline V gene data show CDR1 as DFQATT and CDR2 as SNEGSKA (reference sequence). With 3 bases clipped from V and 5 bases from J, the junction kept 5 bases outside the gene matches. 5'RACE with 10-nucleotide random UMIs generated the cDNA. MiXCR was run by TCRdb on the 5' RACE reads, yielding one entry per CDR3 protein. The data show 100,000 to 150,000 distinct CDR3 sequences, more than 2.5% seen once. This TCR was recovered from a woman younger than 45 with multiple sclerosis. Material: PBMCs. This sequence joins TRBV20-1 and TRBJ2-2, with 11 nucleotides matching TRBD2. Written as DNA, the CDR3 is TGCAGTGCTAGTGGGCTAGCGGGAGGAACCGGGGAGCTGTTTTTT. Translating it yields CSASGLAGGTGELFF.